This T cell receptor beta chain appears in the sequencing data of a study of cytomegalovirus exposure and HLA in healthy donors. This clone has only a few counts. The PCR ran on 60 Vbeta and 13 Jbeta primers. Some clones are missing from TCRdb's copy, which holds only in-frame ones; the method was immunoSEQ multiplex PCR. This repertoire shows 85,000 to 120,000 clones, roughly two thirds found once; its top ten account for roughly 2.8%. Input material: PBMCs. The sequence was obtained from a female donor in good health and CMV-seronegative.

The CDR3 bases are TGTGCCAGCAGGCGGTCAGAGACCCAGTACTTC. Its translation is CASRRSETQYF. This chain joins TRBV7-8 and TRBJ2-5; the D is unclear. The V end was cut by 6 bases, the J end by 4 bases, with 6 bases between. Germline CDR1 reads SGHVS; CDR2 reads FQNEAQ. The CDR3 covers 11 residues. Using reference TRBV7-8 and TRBJ2-5 for the parts outside the CDR3, the full variable domain is GAGVSQSPRYKVAKRGQDVALRCDPISGHVSLFWYQQALGQGPEFLTYFQNEAQLDKSGLPSDRFFAERPEGSVSTLKIQRTQQEDSAVYLCASRRSETQYFGPGTRLLVL.